This entry lists 10 T cell receptor beta chains sequenced from one sample in a study of shared clonotypes between healthy human individuals. This table comes from immunoSEQ multiplex PCR, and its TCRdb copy is limited to in-frame clones, with some not included. Counted here are around 200,000 clones, approximately 61% occurring once; the ten biggest clones make up around 9.3%. The sample was memory CD4+ T cells sorted from blood. Specified subset: CD45RA-negative fraction. The receptors stem from a man aged 30 to 45 in good health.

This clone has just one count. The V gene is TRBV14, the J gene TRBJ2-7; possible D gene TRBD1, 6 bases. The V end was cut by 5 bases, the J end by 6 bases, with 11 bases between. The CDR3 has 12 residues. CDR1 SGHDN and CDR2 FVKESK come from the germline V gene. CDR3 in amino acids: CASSLQGGEQYF. The DNA for the CDR3 is TGTGCCAGCAGCTTACAGGGTGGCGAGCAGTACTTC.

V gene TRBV30 combines with J gene TRBJ1-1, with 10 bases that match TRBD1. V shed 1 base and J 10 bases; nucleotides not matched to a gene: 3. The CDR3 runs to 12 residues. Germline V CDR1 and CDR2: GTSNPN, SVGIG (reference sequence). CDR3: CAWSEGDRGAFF. DNA for the CDR3: TGTGCCTGGAGTGAGGGGGACAGGGGAGCTTTCTTT.

This clone was seen only once. The rearrangement links TRBV28 to TRBJ2-7; D gene unclear. The CDR3 spans 12 residues. CDR1 is MDHEN and CDR2 is SYDVKM in the germline V gene. V was pared by 8 bases and J by 2 bases, with 10 bases between. CDR3: CASGDGAYEQYF. CDR3 coding DNA: TGTGCCAGCGGGGATGGGGCCTACGAGCAGTACTTC.

This clone was recorded a few times. V and J are TRBV27 and TRBJ2-1, with no clear D. This CDR3 region has 14 residues. V was cut by 11 bases and J by 5 bases, with 19 bases left in between. CDR1 is MNHEY and CDR2 is SMNVEV in the germline V gene (reference sequence). CDR3 DNA: TGTGCCGCAAGCCCAATCCACAGTAACAATGAGCAGTTCTTC. Translated: CAASPIHSNNEQFF.

The gene calls are TRBV5-4 and TRBJ1-2; D ambiguous. The CDR3 totals 14 residues. Germline loops: CDR1 SGHNT, CDR2 YYREEE (reference sequence). V gave up 0 bases and J gave up 6 bases, with 12 bases separating them. As DNA, the CDR3 is TGTGCCAGCAGCTTGGAAGTCAGCCCAAATGGCTACACCTTC. Protein sequence: CASSLEVSPNGYTF.

This clone was recorded many times. The chain uses TRBV18 and TRBJ1-5, with D unclear. The V and J ends lost 1 base and 2 bases respectively, with 9 bases between them. The CDR3 has 15 amino acids. In germline, CDR1 is KGHSH, CDR2 LQKENI. CDR3 sequence reads: CASSPQPSRNQPQHF. The CDR3 nucleotides read TGTGCCAGCTCACCACAGCCCAGTCGCAATCAGCCCCAGCATTTT.

This rearrangement joins TRBV2 to TRBJ2-3; 11 bases match TRBD2. Germline V gene data show CDR1 as SNHLY and CDR2 as FYNNEI. V was pared by 6 bases and J by 4 bases, with 6 bases of the junction left unmatched. The CDR3 loop spans 15 amino acids. The CDR3 loop reads CASRVLAGGPDTQYF. The CDR3 nucleotides read TGTGCCAGCAGGGTGTTAGCGGGAGGGCCAGATACGCAGTATTTT. Supplemented by reference TRBV2 and TRBJ2-3, the full variable domain reads EPEVTQTPSHQVTQMGQEVILRCVPISNHLYFYWYRQILGQKVEFLVSFYNNEISEKSEIFDDQFSVERPDGSNFTLKIRSTKLEDSAMYFCASRVLAGGPDTQYFGPGTRLTVL.

The chain combines TRBV11-2 with TRBJ2-1; 10 bases match TRBD2. This CDR3 is built from 16 residues. Germline V gene lookup returns CDR1 SGHAT and CDR2 FQNNGV. Trimming took 5 bases from V and 8 from J; bases not matched to a gene: 12. The CDR3 bases are TGTGCCAGCAGCCCGGTAGGCCCTAGCGGGGGAGATGAGCAGTTCTTC. Its translation is CASSPVGPSGGDEQFF. The whole variable domain, remainder taken from reference TRBV11-2 and TRBJ2-1, is EAGVAQSPRYKIIEKRQSVAFWCNPISGHATLYWYQQILGQGPKLLIQFQNNGVVDDSQLPKDRFSAERLKGVDSTLKIQPAKLEDSAVYLCASSPVGPSGGDEQFFGPGTRLTVL.

The chain is built from TRBV14 and TRBJ2-1; 9 nucleotides agree with TRBD2. The germline V gene has CDR1 SGHDN and CDR2 FVKESK. This CDR3 region has 18 residues. The V segment lost 0 bases and the J segment 1 base; nucleotides outside the gene matches: 7. CDR3 sequence (DNA): TGTGCCAGCAGCCAAGACGATAGCGGGAGTGTATCCTACAATGAGCAGTTCTTC. As protein: CASSQDDSGSVSYNEQFF.

The V gene is TRBV9, the J gene TRBJ2-5, with a weak D call TRBD1 (6 bases). Trimming took 3 bases from V and 7 from J, leaving 16 bases between them. The V gene's germline CDR1 is SGDLS and CDR2 YYNGEE. The CDR3 extends over 14 amino acids. The CDR3 nucleotides read TGTGCCAGCAGCGAACAGGGTATGAGGGGGACCCAGTACTTC. Translated: CASSEQGMRGTQYF.